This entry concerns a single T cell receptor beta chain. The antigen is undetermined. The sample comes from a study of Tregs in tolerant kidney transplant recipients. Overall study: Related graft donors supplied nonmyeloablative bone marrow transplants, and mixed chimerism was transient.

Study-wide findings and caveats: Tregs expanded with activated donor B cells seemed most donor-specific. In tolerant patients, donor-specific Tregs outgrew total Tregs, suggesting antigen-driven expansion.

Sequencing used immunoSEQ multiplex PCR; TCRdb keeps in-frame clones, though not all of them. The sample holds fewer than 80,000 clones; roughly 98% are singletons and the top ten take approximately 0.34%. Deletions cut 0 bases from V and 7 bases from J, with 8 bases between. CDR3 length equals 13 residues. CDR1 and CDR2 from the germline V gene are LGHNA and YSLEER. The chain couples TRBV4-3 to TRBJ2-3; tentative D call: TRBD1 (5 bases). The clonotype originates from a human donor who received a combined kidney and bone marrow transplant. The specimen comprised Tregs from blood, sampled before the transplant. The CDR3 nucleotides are TGCGCCAGCAGCCAAGACAGGGATAATACGCAGTATTTT. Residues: CASSQDRDNTQYF.